The clone carrying this T cell receptor (beta chain) came up many times. Its antigen remains unidentified. Trimming pared 1 base from V and 3 bases from J, leaving 8 bases between. Germline CDR1 is SGHTA and CDR2 is FQGNSA. This CDR3 is 14 amino acids long. This record belongs to a study of identical twins. Study-wide points: Weaker excess sharing between twins was seen in beta out-of-frame sequences.

Template switching introduced a universal primer site, and the cDNA bore unique molecular identifiers. TCRdb analysed the 5' RACE reads with MiXCR anew, one entry per CDR3 protein. The sample includes some 500,000 distinct CDR3 sequences, 9.6% seen only once; the top ten take 2.5% to 3%. Separately, the same data were catalogued under a study of yellow fever vaccine responses in identical twins.

The receptor was derived from a woman under 30 in good health. The chain joins TRBV7-2 to TRBJ2-3; D ambiguous. Input material: PBMCs. The CDR3 sequence: CASSLVLVTDTQYF. Here the CDR3 DNA reads TGTGCCAGCAGCTTAGTCTTAGTTACAGATACGCAGTATTTT.